Listed below are T cell receptor beta chains from one sample, sequenced in a study of blood T cell repertoires in COVID-19. TCRdb's table, derived via immunoSEQ multiplex PCR, lists solely in-frame clones and lacks some. Among roughly 100,000 clones listed, roughly 80% were seen once. Input material: peripheral blood. The receptors shown here come from a man older than 75 with COVID-19, enrolled during active disease. The CDR3 runs from the conserved cysteine through the conserved F or W. The order of the fields is J gene, D gene, clone size, V gene, CDR3 protein, CDR3 DNA. The D gene is left open where the match is weak. Size is stated for part of the rows, as once, few or many counts, or as a class when the clone is expanded.

J: TRBJ2-5
D: TRBD2
size: -
V: TRBV7-2
CDR3: CASSFGLAGVGETQYF
DNA: TGTGCCAGCAGCTTCGGACTAGCGGGGGTTGGGGAGACCCAGTACTTC

J: TRBJ1-6
D: -
size: -
V: TRBV29-1
CDR3: CSVTQGPNSPLHF
DNA: TGCAGCGTCACACAGGGCCCCAATTCACCCCTCCACTTT

J: TRBJ2-2
D: -
size: few
V: TRBV27
CDR3: CASRRFGELFF
DNA: TGTGCCAGCAGACGGTTCGGGGAGCTGTTTTTT

J: TRBJ1-1
D: TRBD1
size: -
V: TRBV28
CDR3: CASSEDRGRWTEAFF
DNA: TGTGCCAGCTCCGAGGACAGGGGGCGCTGGACTGAAGCTTTCTTT

J: TRBJ1-5
D: -
size: few
V: TRBV6-5
CDR3: CASSYSGANQPQHF
DNA: TGTGCCAGCAGTTACTCTGGGGCAAATCAGCCCCAGCATTTT

J: TRBJ1-1
D: TRBD1
size: -
V: TRBV4-3
CDR3: CASSQVMTGGANTEAFF
DNA: TGCGCCAGCAGCCAAGTTATGACAGGGGGCGCGAACACTGAAGCTTTCTTT

J: TRBJ1-3
D: -
size: once
V: TRBV12-3/TRBV12-4
CDR3: CATQSQGWDTIYF
DNA: TGTGCCACCCAATCGCAGGGTTGGGACACCATATATTTT

J: TRBJ1-5
D: -
size: -
V: TRBV19
CDR3: CASSIAGGGQPQHF
DNA: TGTGCCAGTAGTATAGCCGGGGGGGGTCAGCCCCAGCATTTT

J: TRBJ1-5
D: TRBD1
size: -
V: TRBV6-5
CDR3: CASRGGQGTGGAQHF
DNA: TGTGCCAGCAGGGGGGGACAGGGTACGGGTGGTGCCCAGCATTTT

J: TRBJ1-5
D: -
size: -
V: TRBV19
CDR3: CASTRDIYQPQHF
DNA: TGTGCCAGTACCCGGGACATATATCAGCCCCAGCATTTT

J: TRBJ2-7
D: TRBD1
size: -
V: TRBV10-3
CDR3: CAISGRGLDYEQYF
DNA: TGTGCCATCAGTGGCAGGGGGTTAGATTACGAGCAGTACTTC

J: TRBJ2-2
D: -
size: -
V: TRBV19
CDR3: CATSQDRNTGELFF
DNA: TGTGCCACTTCCCAGGACAGGAACACCGGGGAGCTGTTTTTT

J: TRBJ1-1
D: TRBD1
size: -
V: TRBV15
CDR3: CATSGRQGGNTEAFF
DNA: TGTGCCACCAGCGGAAGACAGGGGGGGAACACTGAAGCTTTCTTT

J: TRBJ1-5
D: -
size: -
V: TRBV19
CDR3: CASIPRAGPYQPQHF
DNA: TGTGCCAGTATTCCTAGGGCGGGGCCCTATCAGCCCCAGCATTTT

J: TRBJ2-3
D: -
size: -
V: TRBV7-8
CDR3: CASSLAVGEVADTQYF
DNA: TGTGCCAGCAGCTTAGCCGTCGGGGAGGTAGCAGATACGCAGTATTTT

J: TRBJ2-7
D: -
size: -
V: TRBV7-9
CDR3: CASTVGGSYEQYF
DNA: TGTGCCAGCACTGTCGGGGGAAGCTACGAGCAGTACTTC

J: TRBJ2-2
D: -
size: many
V: TRBV10-1
CDR3: CASSSGTSFTGELFF
DNA: TGCGCCAGCAGCTCCGGGACAAGCTTCACCGGGGAGCTGTTTTTT

J: TRBJ2-3
D: -
size: -
V: TRBV12-3/TRBV12-4
CDR3: CASSPGQTDTQYF
DNA: TGTGCCAGCAGTCCCGGACAGACGGATACGCAGTATTTT

J: TRBJ2-7
D: TRBD1
size: -
V: TRBV5-1
CDR3: CASRSLTTGGRNEQYF
DNA: TGCGCCAGCAGATCTCTCACGACAGGGGGCCGCAACGAGCAGTACTTC

J: TRBJ1-3
D: -
size: -
V: TRBV28
CDR3: CASSPRTDSGNTIYF
DNA: TGTGCCAGCAGTCCAAGGACTGACTCTGGAAACACCATATATTTT

J: TRBJ1-3
D: -
size: -
V: TRBV6-6
CDR3: CASSYFTGQSGNTIYF
DNA: TGTGCCAGCAGTTACTTCACAGGACAGTCTGGAAACACCATATATTTT

J: TRBJ1-1
D: TRBD1
size: -
V: TRBV5-1
CDR3: CASQDRATEAFF
DNA: TGCGCCAGCCAGGACAGGGCGACTGAAGCTTTCTTT

J: TRBJ2-7
D: TRBD1
size: -
V: TRBV27
CDR3: CASWDRGTYEQYF
DNA: TGTGCCAGCTGGGACAGGGGCACCTACGAGCAGTACTTC

J: TRBJ1-3
D: -
size: -
V: TRBV4-1
CDR3: CASSQDRVRNTIYF
DNA: TGCGCCAGCAGCCAAGACAGGGTTAGAAACACCATATATTTT

J: TRBJ1-3
D: -
size: -
V: TRBV9
CDR3: CASNRGGVGNTIYF
DNA: TGTGCCAGCAACCGAGGAGGGGTTGGAAACACCATATATTTT

J: TRBJ1-5
D: -
size: -
V: TRBV19
CDR3: CASSIEPGLDVNQPQHF
DNA: TGTGCCAGTAGTATAGAACCCGGACTCGACGTTAATCAGCCCCAGCATTTT

J: TRBJ2-7
D: TRBD2
size: few
V: TRBV7-2
CDR3: CASSLGAAGAPYEQYF
DNA: TGTGCCAGCAGCTTAGGGGCAGCGGGGGCCCCCTACGAGCAGTACTTC

J: TRBJ2-3
D: TRBD2
size: -
V: TRBV10-3
CDR3: CAISDGSGDTDTQYF
DNA: TGTGCCATCAGTGATGGTAGCGGGGACACAGATACGCAGTATTTT

J: TRBJ1-2
D: -
size: -
V: TRBV24-1
CDR3: CATSDLGSAYTF
DNA: TGTGCCACCAGTGACCTCGGCAGCGCCTACACCTTC

J: TRBJ2-7
D: -
size: -
V: TRBV20-1
CDR3: CSASAPGRGAYEQYF
DNA: TGCAGTGCTAGTGCTCCGGGGAGGGGGGCCTACGAGCAGTACTTC

J: TRBJ1-1
D: TRBD1
size: -
V: TRBV19
CDR3: CASSWTGGNMNTEAFF
DNA: TGTGCCAGTAGTTGGACAGGGGGTAACATGAACACTGAAGCTTTCTTT

J: TRBJ2-7
D: -
size: -
V: TRBV12-5
CDR3: CASGLAYEQYF
DNA: TGTGCTAGTGGTCTAGCTTACGAGCAGTACTTC

J: TRBJ2-7
D: -
size: -
V: TRBV10-1
CDR3: CASSEFRESSYEQYF
DNA: TGCGCCAGCAGTGAATTCCGGGAAAGCTCCTACGAGCAGTACTTC

J: TRBJ1-4
D: -
size: -
V: TRBV6-5
CDR3: CASSRGLSLNEKLFF
DNA: TGTGCCAGCAGCCGCGGACTCTCTCTTAATGAAAAACTGTTTTTT

J: TRBJ1-3
D: -
size: few
V: TRBV5-4
CDR3: CASSLVPVRENTIYF
DNA: TGTGCCAGCAGCTTGGTTCCGGTGAGGGAAAACACCATATATTTT

J: TRBJ2-3
D: -
size: -
V: TRBV4-2
CDR3: CASSQEALRTDTQYF
DNA: TGTGCCAGCAGCCAAGAAGCCCTCCGCACAGATACGCAGTATTTT

J: TRBJ2-3
D: TRBD2
size: -
V: TRBV7-2
CDR3: CASSSRRGGIGTQYF
DNA: TGTGCCAGCAGCTCCCGGCGGGGGGGGATCGGAACGCAGTATTTT

J: TRBJ1-2
D: -
size: -
V: TRBV2
CDR3: CASIRDQGGYTF
DNA: TGTGCCAGCATCAGGGATCAAGGTGGCTACACCTTC

J: TRBJ2-2
D: TRBD1
size: -
V: TRBV5-6
CDR3: CASSLKGTGGMAGELFF
DNA: TGTGCCAGCAGCTTAAAGGGGACAGGGGGTATGGCCGGGGAGCTGTTTTTT

J: TRBJ1-1
D: TRBD1
size: -
V: TRBV28
CDR3: CASSRGQGETEAFF
DNA: TGTGCCAGCAGCCGGGGGCAGGGGGAGACTGAAGCTTTCTTT

J: TRBJ2-1
D: -
size: -
V: TRBV7-2
CDR3: CASSPGTGIASGSSNEQFF
DNA: TGTGCCAGCAGCCCCGGGACAGGGATAGCTAGCGGGAGTAGCAATGAGCAGTTCTTC

J: TRBJ1-1
D: -
size: -
V: TRBV7-3
CDR3: CASSLSVNTEAFF
DNA: TGTGCCAGCAGCTTATCCGTGAACACTGAAGCTTTCTTT

J: TRBJ2-2
D: -
size: -
V: TRBV11-2
CDR3: CASSLDRRGNGELFF
DNA: TGTGCCAGCAGCTTAGATCGGAGGGGTAACGGGGAGCTGTTTTTT

J: TRBJ1-4
D: -
size: -
V: TRBV28
CDR3: CATTLEHRNEKLFF
DNA: TGTGCCACCACTTTAGAACACAGGAATGAAAAACTGTTTTTT

J: TRBJ2-6
D: -
size: -
V: TRBV28
CDR3: CASSTRGAGGDVGANVLTF
DNA: TGTGCCAGCAGCACCCGGGGGGCAGGTGGGGACGTTGGGGCCAACGTCCTGACTTTC

J: TRBJ1-5
D: -
size: once
V: TRBV19
CDR3: CASSIVGQGIQPQHF
DNA: TGTGCCAGTAGTATTGTGGGGCAGGGGATCCAGCCCCAGCATTTT

J: TRBJ1-4
D: -
size: -
V: TRBV3-1/TRBV3-2
CDR3: CASSSPPRDGREKLFF
DNA: TGTGCCAGCAGTTCTCCACCCCGGGACGGGAGGGAAAAACTGTTTTTT

J: TRBJ2-7
D: -
size: -
V: TRBV7-9
CDR3: CASSSESEQYF
DNA: TGTGCCAGCAGCTCTGAGAGCGAGCAGTACTTC

J: TRBJ2-7
D: TRBD1
size: -
V: TRBV30
CDR3: CAWGDRDEQYF
DNA: TGTGCCTGGGGGGACAGGGACGAGCAGTACTTC

J: TRBJ2-5
D: -
size: -
V: TRBV6-5
CDR3: CASKTSAKQETQYF
DNA: TGTGCCAGCAAGACAAGTGCAAAACAAGAGACCCAGTACTTC

J: TRBJ1-2
D: TRBD1
size: once
V: TRBV30
CDR3: CAWSQRDRRNYGYTF
DNA: TGTGCCTGGAGTCAGCGGGACAGGAGGAACTATGGCTACACCTTC

J: TRBJ1-2
D: -
size: -
V: TRBV20-1
CDR3: CSANSVGYTF
DNA: TGCAGTGCAAACAGTGTTGGCTACACCTTC

J: TRBJ2-1
D: -
size: -
V: TRBV13
CDR3: CASNTWDLSSYNEQFF
DNA: TGTGCCAGCAATACCTGGGACTTGAGCTCCTACAATGAGCAGTTCTTC

J: TRBJ2-5
D: TRBD1
size: -
V: TRBV6-5
CDR3: CASSSTGTGGQETQYF
DNA: TGTGCCAGCAGTTCCACCGGGACAGGGGGCCAAGAGACCCAGTACTTC

J: TRBJ2-5
D: -
size: once
V: TRBV2
CDR3: CASSDPVSVETQYF
DNA: TGTGCCAGCAGTGATCCTGTTAGTGTGGAGACCCAGTACTTC

J: TRBJ2-3
D: -
size: -
V: TRBV24-1
CDR3: CATSDFNTDTQYF
DNA: TGTGCCACCAGTGATTTTAACACAGATACGCAGTATTTT

J: TRBJ2-7
D: -
size: -
V: TRBV10-1
CDR3: CASSDQDRGAEQYF
DNA: TGCGCCAGCAGTGACCAGGACAGAGGGGCCGAGCAGTACTTC

J: TRBJ1-4
D: -
size: -
V: TRBV5-1
CDR3: CASSLTTTNEKLFF
DNA: TGCGCCAGCAGCTTGACAACAACTAATGAAAAACTGTTTTTT

J: TRBJ2-2
D: TRBD1
size: -
V: TRBV5-1
CDR3: CASKTGAATGELFF
DNA: TGCGCCAGCAAAACAGGGGCGGCCACCGGGGAGCTGTTTTTT